The 23 T cell receptor beta chains below were found in one sample sequenced in a study of T cell repertoires in cytomegalovirus infection. One entry per CDR3 protein, called by TCRdb with MiXCR from the reads. The top ten hold 10% to 15% of the sample, which has fewer than 900,000 distinct CDR3 sequences, 25% to 35% seen once. These receptors' antigens are unknown. Sequences were derived from cultured CD8+ T cells from PBMCs, sampled from culture after CMV antigen stimulation. The receptors were gathered from a human donor in good health (CMV status not recorded). Some clones in this sample may be carry-over from other donors' samples.

A few counts support this clonotype. V usage is TRBV4-1 and J usage is TRBJ2-1, with a tentative D call TRBD2 (5 bases). The germline V gene has CDR1 MGHRA and CDR2 YSYEKL. The CDR3 consists of 15 residues. V gave up 0 bases and J gave up 3 bases, with 9 bases separating them. The CDR3 loop reads CASSQDSGNYNEQFF. The CDR3 DNA reads as TGCGCCAGCAGCCAAGATTCGGGGAACTACAATGAGCAGTTCTTC.

This clonotype was found a few times. The V and J genes are TRBV28 and TRBJ2-7; D call uncertain. This CDR3 spans 13 amino acids. With 3 bases removed from V and 1 base from J, the gap between germline ends came to 7 bases. The germline V gene encodes CDR1 MDHEN and CDR2 SYDVKM. The CDR3 DNA is TGTGCCAGCAGTTTTTACGGTTCCTACGAGCAGTACTTC. As protein: CASSFYGSYEQYF.

This clonotype was counted many times. The V gene is TRBV27, the J gene TRBJ2-7; D ambiguous. The CDR3 has 14 amino acids. The germline V and J ends were trimmed by 0 bases and 2 bases, with 8 bases remaining between them. Germline V gives CDR1 MNHEY, CDR2 SMNVEV (reference sequence). The CDR3 nucleotides are TGTGCCAGCAGTTTATCAGGCGGCCCCTACGAGCAGTACTTC. Translation gives CASSLSGGPYEQYF.

This sequence joins TRBV28 and TRBJ1-5, with D unclear. V was pared by 2 bases and J by 5 bases, with 7 bases between. This CDR3 is 13 amino acids long. Per the germline V gene, CDR1 is MDHEN and CDR2 is SYDVKM. The CDR3 sequence: CASSLVMYQPQHF. The CDR3 DNA is TGTGCCAGCAGTTTAGTAATGTATCAGCCCCAGCATTTT.

This clonotype was detected only a few times. V is TRBV7-9 and J is TRBJ2-7, with unresolved D. The germline V gene has CDR1 SEHNR and CDR2 FQNEAQ (reference sequence). Trimming left V 5 bases short and J 0 bases short, with 11 bases between. This CDR3 has 14 amino acids. CDR3 sequence reads: CASSGYQSSYEQYF. In DNA, the CDR3 is TGTGCCAGCAGCGGGTACCAGAGCTCCTACGAGCAGTACTTC.

In this sample, this clonotype turned up many times. V and J are TRBV19 and TRBJ1-1, with D perhaps matching TRBD1 (5 bases). The V and J ends lost 8 bases and 3 bases respectively, with 22 bases between them. The CDR3 runs to 16 residues. Germline V gives CDR1 LNHDA, CDR2 SQIVND (reference sequence). The CDR3 DNA is TGTGCCAGTGGGGGGGATCTACCTACCGGGGACACTGAAGCTTTCTTT. Its protein is CASGGDLPTGDTEAFF.

CDR3: CASSQGLDTNTGELFF. CDR3 nucleotide sequence: TGCGCCAGCAGCCAAGGGCTGGATACTAACACCGGGGAGCTGTTTTTT. This rearrangement joins TRBV4-3 to TRBJ2-2, with D unresolved. This CDR3 has 16 residues. V gave up 1 base and J gave up 2 bases, with 11 bases separating them. Germline V gene sequence: CDR1 LGHNA, CDR2 YSLEER.

The rearrangement joins TRBV6-6 to TRBJ1-5; D unclear. Trimming left V 7 bases short and J 5 bases short, with 21 bases between. Germline lookup yields CDR1 MNHNY and CDR2 SVGAGI (reference sequence). The CDR3 is made up of 16 amino acids. CDR3 in amino acids: CASTHLGMGAYQPQHF. CDR3 bases: TGTGCCAGCACCCACCTTGGTATGGGCGCTTATCAGCCCCAGCATTTT.

This sequence joins TRBV28 and TRBJ1-1; a weak D match, TRBD1 (5 bases). The CDR3 sequence is 13 residues long. V gave up 5 bases and J gave up 8 bases, with 15 bases separating them. From germline, CDR1 is MDHEN and CDR2 SYDVKM. CDR3 nucleotides: TGTGCCAGCAGTCCTTACTCGACAGCCGAAGCTTTCTTT. Encoded protein: CASSPYSTAEAFF. The full variable domain, rest sourced from reference TRBV28 and TRBJ1-1, is DVKVTQSSRYLVKRTGEKVFLECVQDMDHENMFWYRQDPGLGLRLIYFSYDVKMKEKGDIPEGYSVSREKKERFSLILESASTNQTSMYLCASSPYSTAEAFFGQGTRLTVV.

This clonotype was observed a few times. V and J are TRBV7-9 and TRBJ1-1, with TRBD1 matching 8 bases. V lost 4 bases and J lost 2; bases outside the gene matches: 12. This CDR3 contains 17 residues. The germline CDR1 and CDR2 sequences are SEHNR and FQNEAQ (reference sequence). The CDR3 loop reads CASSWPNSTGGNTEAFF. The CDR3 DNA is TGTGCCAGCAGCTGGCCGAATTCTACAGGGGGTAACACTGAAGCTTTCTTT.

This clonotype was recorded many times. The chain employs TRBV7-6 and TRBJ2-1; TRBD2 aligns across 7 bases. This CDR3 spans 14 amino acids. Trimming cost V 8 bases and J 0 bases; bases outside gene matches: 4. Germline CDR1 SGHVS, CDR2 FNYEAQ. Here the CDR3 reads CASGGGSSYNEQFF. CDR3 DNA sequence: TGTGCCAGCGGGGGGGGGAGCTCCTACAATGAGCAGTTCTTC.

The chain has TRBV6-2 or TRBV6-3 and TRBJ2-3, with 8 bases matching TRBD2. Germline V gives CDR1 MNHEY, CDR2 SVGEGT. CDR3 size: 17 residues. Trimming removed 5 bases from V and 0 bases from J; junction bases left unmatched: 10. The CDR3 nucleotides read TGTGCCAGCAGTGTCTCCCGGGGGGGCCCGAGCACAGATACGCAGTATTTT. It specifies CASSVSRGGPSTDTQYF.

The rearrangement uses TRBV6-2 or TRBV6-3 and TRBJ2-1; TRBD2 matches at 7 bases. This CDR3 has 15 residues. Looked up from germline, CDR1 is MNHEY and CDR2 is SVGEGT. The V segment lost 0 bases and the J segment 4 bases; nucleotides outside the gene matches: 3. As DNA, the CDR3 is TGTGCCAGCAGTTACTCCGGGGGGAATTACAATGAGCAGTTCTTC. Protein product: CASSYSGGNYNEQFF.

This clonotype was detected many times. The V and J genes are TRBV7-9 and TRBJ2-3; D uncertain. CDR1 and CDR2 (germline): SEHNR, FQNEAQ (reference sequence). The CDR3 spans 19 residues. Trimming pared 2 bases from V and 3 bases from J, leaving 24 bases between. CDR3 coding DNA: TGTGCCAGCAGCTTAAACTCTTATATAGGTGCTAGTTCGACAGATACGCAGTATTTT. Translation gives CASSLNSYIGASSTDTQYF.

The rearrangement uses TRBV12-3 or TRBV12-4 and TRBJ2-7; the D is unclear. This CDR3 has 14 residues. The chain's CDR3 is CAMGSAKLGYEQYV. The CDR3 DNA is TGTGCTATGGGCTCCGCTAAACTTGGCTACGAGCAGTACGTC.

Comment on this clonotype: This may be a read error: a much more frequent sequence differs by one nucleotide. The chain links TRBV7-2 to TRBJ2-3; weak D call: TRBD2 (7 bases). The CDR3 has 16 amino acids. The germline V gene has CDR1 SGHTA and CDR2 FQGNSA. In DNA, the CDR3 is TGTGCCGGCAGCTTAGATCGGGGGGCCCCCGTTGATACGCAGTATTTT. Its protein is CAGSLDRGAPVDTQYF.

The chain links TRBV19 to TRBJ1-2, with no clear D. CDR1 LNHDA and CDR2 SQIVND come from the germline V gene (reference sequence). CDR3 length: 12 amino acids. Between the trimmed V and J ends, which lost 3 bases and 5 bases, there was a span of 7 bases. CDR3 protein: CASSMTEYGYTF. The DNA for the CDR3 is TGTGCCAGTAGTATGACTGAATATGGCTACACCTTC.

This chain links TRBV5-3 with TRBJ2-5, with 7 bases that match TRBD2. TRBV5-3 is an ORF, and what it does is uncertain. V lost 8 bases and J lost 5; bases outside the gene matches: 9. This CDR3 spans 13 amino acids. The CDR3 DNA sequence: TGTGCCAGTAGCCCCGGGGGGTACGAGACCCAGTACTTC. Its protein is CASSPGGYETQYF.

In its sample, this clonotype was seen a few times. The V gene is TRBV7-9, the J gene TRBJ2-7; D possibly corresponds to TRBD2 (6 bases). Germline V CDR1 and CDR2: SEHNR, FQNEAQ (reference sequence). The CDR3 contains 16 residues. The V end was cut by 1 base, the J end by 4 bases, with 17 bases between. The CDR3 loop is CASSLDTGEGRYEQYV. The CDR3 DNA is TGTGCCAGCAGCTTAGATACGGGGGAAGGCAGGTACGAGCAGTACGTC.

The chain has TRBV27 and TRBJ2-7, with 8 positions matching TRBD2. The CDR3 extends over 15 amino acids. Germline V gene data show CDR1 as MNHEY and CDR2 as SMNVEV (reference sequence). Unmatched junction bases numbered 11, after V lost 6 bases and J lost 4 bases. The CDR3 region has the DNA TGTGCCAGCAGGCCCTCCAGCGGGGGAGGTTACGAGCAGTACTTC. The encoded protein is CASRPSSGGGYEQYF.

In its sample, this clonotype was seen a few times. V usage is TRBV12-5 and J usage is TRBJ1-4; 7 nucleotides line up with TRBD1. This CDR3 has 15 residues. Germline V gene sequence: CDR1 LGHNT, CDR2 FRNRAP. Trimming cost V 2 bases and J 6 bases; bases outside gene matches: 6. The CDR3 sequence is CASGLLTGFDEKLFF. CDR3 nucleotide sequence: TGTGCTAGTGGTTTGCTGACAGGGTTTGATGAAAAACTGTTTTTT.

A few counts support this clonotype. The chain combines TRBV4-1 with TRBJ2-5, with TRBD2 matching over 10 bases. The CDR3 consists of 17 residues. CDR1 is MGHRA and CDR2 is YSYEKL in the germline V gene. J lost 0 bases, V lost 4 bases, and 8 bases had no gene match. CDR3 amino acids: CASSPGGTSADQETQYF. CDR3 nucleotide sequence: TGCGCCAGCAGCCCCGGCGGGACTAGCGCGGACCAAGAGACCCAGTACTTC.

This clonotype was counted a few times. The genes are TRBV27 and TRBJ2-1; 7 nucleotides line up with TRBD2. This CDR3 has 14 residues. Germline loops: CDR1 MNHEY, CDR2 SMNVEV (reference sequence). V was pared by 3 bases and J by 6 bases, with 5 bases of the junction left unmatched. The CDR3 loop is CASSLGGLSNEQFF. The CDR3 coding sequence is TGTGCCAGCAGTTTGGGGGGGTTAAGCAATGAGCAGTTCTTC.